This TCR beta chain derives from a study of cytomegalovirus exposure and HLA in healthy donors. Across the study: Membership in the Caucasian-associated ancestry cluster was found for 81% of nearly 400 genotyped donors. Study results and limitations: There were several of the most significant clusters that appeared linked to common viral pathogens in a later analysis. The authors later linked a missense DCLRE1C variant to TCR beta V- and J-gene trimming. The study flagged around 150 TCR beta chains as cytomegalovirus-associated.

This CDR3 region has 12 residues. The V and J ends lost 4 bases and 10 bases respectively, with 8 bases between them. The V gene's germline CDR1 is MNHEY and CDR2 SMNVEV (reference sequence). A note on this clone: The antigen is unknown.

In the PCR, 60 Vbeta and 13 Jbeta primers were used. Only in-frame clones appear in the TCRdb table, and some are missing; sequencing was by immunoSEQ multiplex PCR. The data show approximately 150,000 clones, with 80% seen just once and under 7.5% held by the top ten. This chain connects TRBV27 to TRBJ1-6, with TRBD1 as a possible D gene (5 bases). Input material: PBMCs. The receptor's source is a man under 40 in good health and CMV-seropositive. The CDR3 spells CASSSWGSPLHF. The DNA for the CDR3 is TGTGCCAGCAGTTCCTGGGGCTCACCCCTCCACTTT.